What follows are 24 T cell receptor beta chains derived from one specimen sequenced in a study of T cell responses to AZD1222 COVID-19 vaccine. Libraries were prepared by immunoSEQ multiplex PCR; TCRdb keeps only in-frame clonotypes and omits some of them. The table lists 200,000 or so clones, 80% to 90% of them singletons. Sample: peripheral blood, taken on day 0 of MenACWY control vaccination. The receptors come from an adult in good health.

The chain employs TRBV27 and TRBJ2-5; 11 bases agree with TRBD2. V dropped 0 bases and J dropped 5; count of bases not matched to a gene: 5. This CDR3 contains 16 residues. Germline CDR1 MNHEY, CDR2 SMNVEV (reference sequence). The CDR3 protein is CASSLSPSGGTETQYF. The CDR3 bases are TGTGCCAGCAGTTTATCCCCTAGCGGGGGGACGGAGACCCAGTACTTC.

This rearrangement joins TRBV29-1 to TRBJ2-3; D possibly corresponds to TRBD2 (6 bases). The CDR3 runs to 11 residues. V lost 7 bases and J lost 4, with 9 bases in between. Germline V gene data show CDR1 as SQVTM and CDR2 as ANQGSEA. The CDR3 loop reads CSGGTADTQYF. The CDR3 bases are TGCAGCGGCGGGACCGCAGATACGCAGTATTTT.

The chain recombines TRBV29-1 with TRBJ2-7; a possible D gene is TRBD1 (5 bases). Between the trimmed V and J ends, which lost 1 base and 4 bases, there was a span of 8 bases. The CDR3 totals 12 residues. Germline V gives CDR1 SQVTM, CDR2 ANQGSEA. DNA for the CDR3: TGCAGCGTTGAAGCCCCAGGGTACGAGCAGTACTTC. This codes for CSVEAPGYEQYF.

The J gene is TRBJ1-1, the V gene TRBV5-6; D is ambiguous. CDR1 is SGHDT, CDR2 YYEEEE, per germline. The CDR3 consists of 17 residues. Trimming removed 4 bases from V and 5 bases from J, with 24 bases in between. The CDR3 protein is CASSPAWPEAIRTEAFF. CDR3 in DNA: TGTGCCAGCAGCCCGGCCTGGCCGGAGGCGATAAGGACTGAAGCTTTCTTT. Full variable domain (remainder filled in from reference TRBV5-6 and TRBJ1-1): DAGVTQSPTHLIKTRGQQVTLRCSPKSGHDTVSWYQQALGQGPQFIFQYYEEEERQRGNFPDRFSGHQFPNYSSELNVNALLLGDSALYLCASSPAWPEAIRTEAFFGQGTRLTVV.

This clone has only one observation. The CDR3 spells CASSPDNSPLHF. The CDR3 DNA sequence: TGTGCCAGCAGTCCGGATAATTCACCCCTCCACTTT. V is TRBV2 and J is TRBJ1-6; D is uncertain. Germline loops: CDR1 SNHLY, CDR2 FYNNEI. The CDR3 extends over 12 amino acids. Deletions cut 5 bases from V and 5 bases from J, with 4 bases between.

The genes are TRBV3-1 (or the pseudogene TRBV3-2) and TRBJ1-6, with D hard to call. The CDR3 covers 16 residues. Germline V gene lookup returns CDR1 LGHDT and CDR2 YNNKEL (reference sequence). The germline V and J ends were trimmed by 0 bases and 0 bases, with 6 bases remaining between them. CDR3 loop: CASSQEWSSYNSPLHF. CDR3 DNA: TGTGCCAGCAGCCAAGAGTGGTCCTCCTATAATTCACCCCTCCACTTT.

The chain recombines TRBV7-8 with TRBJ1-2, with 7 bases identical to TRBD1. This CDR3 region has 16 residues. The J segment lost 1 base and the V segment lost 2 bases, leaving 7 bases of the junction unmatched. Germline V CDR1 and CDR2: SGHVS, FQNEAQ. The CDR3 loop is CASSLKGQKNNYGYTF. CDR3 nucleotide sequence: TGTGCCAGCAGCTTAAAGGGACAGAAGAATAACTATGGCTACACCTTC.

This chain joins TRBV6-5 and TRBJ1-2; weak D call: TRBD1 (6 bases). The germline V and J ends were trimmed by 0 bases and 8 bases, with 16 bases remaining between them. This CDR3 is 15 amino acids long. Germline V gene data show CDR1 as MNHEY and CDR2 as SVGAGI. CDR3 sequence: CASSYSGQGLNGYTF. The CDR3 region has the DNA TGTGCCAGCAGTTACTCGGGGCAGGGGTTGAACGGCTACACCTTC.

CDR3 bases: TGTGCCAGCAGCTTAACCGGGGGGTCTGGAAACACCATATATTTT. It codes for CASSLTGGSGNTIYF. The chain links TRBV7-3 to TRBJ1-3, with a tentative D call TRBD1 (5 bases). The CDR3 sequence is 15 residues long. V lost 0 bases and J lost 1, with 7 bases in between. Germline V gene data show CDR1 as SGHTA and CDR2 as FQGTGA.

In its sample, this clone was seen once. This chain joins TRBV2 and TRBJ2-3, with D perhaps matching TRBD1 or TRBD2 (5 bases each). V was pared by 7 bases and J by 12 bases, with 17 bases between. The CDR3 extends over 12 amino acids. Germline CDR1 and CDR2: SNHLY and FYNNEI. CDR3 nucleotide sequence: TGTGCCAGCACATTTGATAGTGGGGACCAGTATTTT. Translated, it gives CASTFDSGDQYF.

This clone was counted a few times. This chain connects TRBV15 to TRBJ1-5; 7 positions match TRBD1. Germline V lookup: CDR1 LNHNV, CDR2 YYDKDF (reference sequence). The V segment lost 0 bases and the J segment 7 bases; nucleotides outside the gene matches: 9. This CDR3 is built from 16 residues. The CDR3 nucleotides read TGTGCCACCAGCAGAGATCTGGGAGGGGGCGGCCAGCCCCAGCATTTT. As protein: CATSRDLGGGGQPQHF.

The gene calls are TRBV5-1 and TRBJ1-2; unclear D gene. The length of the CDR3 is 13 residues. V was trimmed by 5 bases and J by 2 bases, leaving 10 bases between them. Germline loops: CDR1 SGHRS, CDR2 YFSETQ. The CDR3 DNA follows: TGCGCCAGCAGACGGACTGTGAACTATGGCTACACCTTC. Its protein is CASRRTVNYGYTF.

This sequence joins TRBV3-1 (or the pseudogene TRBV3-2) and TRBJ2-1; a weak D match, TRBD2 (6 bases). Germline-derived CDR1 and CDR2 are LGHDT and YNNKEL (reference sequence). The V gene lost 7 bases and the J gene lost 1 base, with 17 bases spanning the gap. The CDR3 runs to 16 residues. The CDR3 loop is CASKRGRGRSYNEQFF. The CDR3 nucleotides read TGTGCCAGCAAACGAGGGCGGGGACGATCCTACAATGAGCAGTTCTTC.

The sample holds one count of this clone. The chain uses TRBV6-6 and TRBJ2-7; maybe TRBD1 (5 bases). V lost 4 bases, J lost 0 bases, and 10 bases lay in between. Germline V gives CDR1 MNHNY, CDR2 SVGAGI (reference sequence). CDR3 length: 14 residues. CDR3 sequence (DNA): TGTGCCAGCAGTTTGGACACAAGCTCCTACGAGCAGTACTTC. Amino acids: CASSLDTSSYEQYF.

The rearrangement links TRBV27 to TRBJ1-4; tentatively, D is TRBD1 (5 bases). This CDR3 has 14 residues. Per the germline V gene, CDR1 is MNHEY and CDR2 is SMNVEV (reference sequence). Trimming removed 2 bases from V and 7 bases from J, with 11 bases in between. The CDR3 DNA reads as TGTGCCAGCAGTTTAGGCAGGGTGGGTGAAAAACTGTTTTTT. It is translated as CASSLGRVGEKLFF. Full variable domain (outside the CDR3, taken from reference TRBV27 and TRBJ1-4): EAQVTQNPRYLITVTGKKLTVTCSQNMNHEYMSWYRQDPGLGLRQIYYSMNVEVTDKGDVPEGYKVSRKEKRNFPLILESPSPNQTSLYFCASSLGRVGEKLFFGSGTQLSVL.

In DNA form, the CDR3 reads TGTGCCAGCAGCTCCGTCGACAGGGGCACTGAAGCTTTCTTT. Translation: CASSSVDRGTEAFF. This chain joins TRBV7-2 and TRBJ1-1, with TRBD1 identical over 8 bases. The V gene end was trimmed by 4 bases and the J gene end by 4 bases; junction bases not matched to a gene: 5. This CDR3 comprises 14 residues. CDR1 SGHTA and CDR2 FQGNSA come from the germline V gene.

This sequence joins TRBV7-2 and TRBJ1-3; the D is unclear. V lost 5 bases to trimming and J lost 2 bases, with 13 bases between them. Looked up from germline, CDR1 is SGHTA and CDR2 is FQGNSA. The length of the CDR3 is 15 residues. DNA of the CDR3: TGTGCCAGCAGCCGGACCGTACTGGCTGGAAACACCATATATTTT. Protein: CASSRTVLAGNTIYF.

This chain joins TRBV5-1 and TRBJ1-1; D may be TRBD1 (5 bases). There are 15 residues in the CDR3. V was clipped by 0 bases and J by 1 base, with 10 bases between them. From germline, CDR1 is SGHRS and CDR2 YFSETQ. CDR3 in DNA: TGCGCCAGCAGCTTGGAGGGCAGGGCGAACACTGAAGCTTTCTTT. Translated, it gives CASSLEGRANTEAFF. The complete variable domain, with remaining parts taken from reference TRBV5-1 and TRBJ1-1, reads KAGVTQTPRYLIKTRGQQVTLSCSPISGHRSVSWYQQTPGQGLQFLFEYFSETQRNKGNFPGRFSGRQFSNSRSEMNVSTLELGDSALYLCASSLEGRANTEAFFGQGTRLTVV.

The CDR3 bases are TGTGCCAGCAGCCAAGTGCGGGGAGCTGGCTACGAGCAGTACTTC. Translation: CASSQVRGAGYEQYF. The chain couples TRBV3-1 (or the pseudogene TRBV3-2) to TRBJ2-7, with D tentatively TRBD2 (6 bases). The V end lost 1 base, the J end lost 3 bases, and 13 bases lay between the germline ends. CDR1 is LGHDT, CDR2 YNNKEL, per germline (reference sequence). This CDR3 spans 15 amino acids.

V and J are TRBV7-2 and TRBJ2-1; TRBD2 aligns across 7 bases. From germline, CDR1 is SGHTA and CDR2 FQGNSA. Trimming took 3 bases from V and 8 from J; bases not matched to a gene: 7. The CDR3 sequence is 14 residues long. The CDR3 nucleotides read TGTGCCAGCAGCTTGGTGGGGGGGAAAGATGAGCAGTTCTTC. This translates into CASSLVGGKDEQFF.

This chain uses TRBV28 with TRBJ1-1, with D possibly matching TRBD1 (5 bases). There are 13 residues in the CDR3. Germline-derived CDR1 and CDR2 are MDHEN and SYDVKM. Trimming cost V 2 bases and J 8 bases, with 12 bases left between them. The CDR3 is CASSLGLNREAFF. The CDR3 nucleotides are TGTGCCAGCAGTTTAGGACTAAACAGGGAAGCTTTCTTT.

The chain recombines TRBV3-1 (or the pseudogene TRBV3-2) with TRBJ2-7, with D perhaps TRBD1 or TRBD2 (6 bases each). In germline, CDR1 is LGHDT, CDR2 YNNKEL (reference sequence). The CDR3 consists of 14 residues. V lost 0 bases and J 7 bases, leaving 13 bases between the germline ends. The CDR3 DNA sequence: TGTGCCAGCAGCCAAGAAGGGGGTCGGGGGGAGCAGTACTTC. As protein: CASSQEGGRGEQYF.

The chain has TRBV28 and TRBJ1-2, with TRBD1 as a possible D gene (5 bases). The V end was cut by 10 bases, the J end by 7 bases, with 13 bases between. The length of the CDR3 is 11 residues. Germline loops: CDR1 MDHEN, CDR2 SYDVKM. CDR3 bases: TGTGCCACCGGGACGGATCCTGGCTACACCTTC. Its protein is CATGTDPGYTF.

The rearrangement joins TRBV4-2 to TRBJ2-2; 9 bases fit TRBD1. The V and J ends lost 6 bases and 2 bases, in that order; junction bases with no gene match: 1. Germline loops: CDR1 LGHNA, CDR2 YNFKEQ. The CDR3 has 14 amino acids. CDR3 region: CASRGQGNTGELFF. CDR3 in DNA: TGTGCCAGCAGGGGACAGGGTAACACCGGGGAGCTGTTTTTT.